This TCR beta chain was sequenced for a study of blood T cell repertoires in COVID-19. How the authors handled the data: By means of reference gene primer amplification, nucleated cell counts were estimated. Assay: immunoSEQ multiplex PCR; the TCRdb copy retains only in-frame clones and omits some. For V, J and clone size, that table is used; D and trimming come from the DNA. The profile covers some 77,000 clones, with 90% appearing a single time and approximately 4% taken by the ten largest. Sequenced sample: peripheral blood. The TCR comes from a woman at least 80 years old with active or convalescent COVID-19.

CDR3: CASSVGQVEKLFF. The CDR3 nucleotides read TGTGCCAGTAGTGTGGGGCAAGTTGAAAAACTGTTTTTT. This sequence joins TRBV19 and TRBJ1-4; a possible D gene is TRBD1 (5 bases). The CDR3 is made up of 13 amino acids. V was pared by 5 bases and J by 7 bases, with 11 bases between. The V gene's germline CDR1 is LNHDA and CDR2 SQIVND (reference sequence).